This is a list of T cell receptor beta chains from one sample in a study of blood T cells in healthy people across ages. TCRdb redid the calling of the 5' RACE reads with MiXCR, one entry per CDR3 protein. The repertoire consists of about 1.6 million distinct CDR3 sequences, with about 31% occurring once and the leading ten covering around 10%. Sequencing used blood. All receptors derive from a woman under 40 in good health. CDR3s include the opening cysteine and the closing phenylalanine or tryptophan. Fields, in order: clone size, J gene, D gene, V gene, CDR3 protein, CDR3 DNA. The D gene is left open where the match is weak. A row's size may be missing; if present it is once, few, many or a size class.

clone size: NA; J gene: TRBJ2-3; D gene: TRBD2; V gene: TRBV6-1; CDR3 protein: CASSEPAGGRADTQYF; CDR3 DNA: TGTGCCAGCAGTGAACCAGCGGGGGGTAGGGCAGATACGCAGTATTTT
clone size: NA; J gene: TRBJ2-2; D gene: NA; V gene: TRBV5-5; CDR3 protein: CASRAGPENTGEPFF; CDR3 DNA: TGTGCCAGCAGAGCTGGACCGGAGAACACCGGGGAGCCGTTTTTT
clone size: NA; J gene: TRBJ2-3; D gene: NA; V gene: TRBV20-1; CDR3 protein: CSAWRGMEDTQYF; CDR3 DNA: TGCAGTGCCTGGAGGGGAATGGAGGATACGCAGTATTTT
clone size: few; J gene: TRBJ2-1; D gene: NA; V gene: TRBV29-1; CDR3 protein: CSVEEGRGSEQFF; CDR3 DNA: TGCAGCGTTGAAGAGGGCAGGGGTAGTGAGCAGTTCTTC
clone size: NA; J gene: TRBJ2-1; D gene: NA; V gene: TRBV28; CDR3 protein: CASSFLLKGGNEQFF; CDR3 DNA: TGTGCCAGCAGTTTTCTCCTCAAGGGGGGCAATGAGCAGTTCTTC
clone size: NA; J gene: TRBJ1-2; D gene: NA; V gene: TRBV20-1; CDR3 protein: CSASLRGEVAYGYTF; CDR3 DNA: TGCAGTGCTAGCCTCAGAGGGGAGGTTGCCTATGGCTACACCTTC
clone size: NA; J gene: TRBJ2-6; D gene: NA; V gene: TRBV20-1; CDR3 protein: CSGLQSGANVLTF; CDR3 DNA: TGCAGTGGTCTACAATCTGGGGCCAACGTCCTGACTTTC
clone size: NA; J gene: TRBJ2-3; D gene: NA; V gene: TRBV3-1; CDR3 protein: CASSVSGLSTDTQYF; CDR3 DNA: TGTGCCAGCAGTGTCAGCGGACTTAGCACAGATACGCAGTATTTT
clone size: NA; J gene: TRBJ2-5; D gene: NA; V gene: TRBV7-6; CDR3 protein: CASSLLRAVRETQYF; CDR3 DNA: TGTGCCAGCAGCTTGCTTCGGGCAGTCAGAGAGACCCAGTACTTC
clone size: few; J gene: TRBJ2-7; D gene: NA; V gene: TRBV15; CDR3 protein: CATSSTDRTPFYEQYF; CDR3 DNA: TGTGCCACCAGCAGCACCGACAGGACCCCCTTCTACGAGCAGTACTTC
clone size: many; J gene: TRBJ2-7; D gene: TRBD2; V gene: TRBV12-5; CDR3 protein: CARDRTSGSMFSYEQYF; CDR3 DNA: TGTGCTAGGGATCGGACTAGCGGGAGCATGTTTTCCTACGAGCAGTACTTC
clone size: few; J gene: TRBJ1-2; D gene: TRBD1; V gene: TRBV6-1; CDR3 protein: CANRLGQGNYGYTF; CDR3 DNA: TGTGCCAACCGTCTGGGACAGGGGAACTATGGCTACACCTTC
clone size: few; J gene: TRBJ2-7; D gene: NA; V gene: TRBV4-1; CDR3 protein: CASRSGSEHEQYF; CDR3 DNA: TGCGCCAGCAGATCCGGCAGCGAGCACGAGCAGTACTTC
clone size: NA; J gene: TRBJ2-4; D gene: NA; V gene: TRBV12-5; CDR3 protein: CASACPGKKNIQYF; CDR3 DNA: TGTGCTAGTGCCTGCCCAGGAAAGAAAAACATTCAGTACTTC
clone size: few; J gene: TRBJ1-2; D gene: NA; V gene: TRBV4-2; CDR3 protein: CASRPEEGRGGYTF; CDR3 DNA: TGTGCCAGCAGACCCGAAGAGGGCAGGGGTGGCTACACCTTC
clone size: NA; J gene: TRBJ1-1; D gene: NA; V gene: TRBV28; CDR3 protein: CASLQGLLNTEAFF; CDR3 DNA: TGTGCCAGCCTCCAAGGCCTGCTGAACACTGAAGCTTTCTTT
clone size: NA; J gene: TRBJ2-1; D gene: TRBD2; V gene: TRBV15; CDR3 protein: CATSSLGFSGGPYEQFF; CDR3 DNA: TGTGCCACCAGCAGCCTAGGCTTCTCGGGAGGGCCCTATGAGCAGTTCTTC
clone size: many; J gene: TRBJ2-1; D gene: NA; V gene: TRBV5-1; CDR3 protein: CASSARNEQFF; CDR3 DNA: TGTGCCAGCAGCGCGAGGAATGAGCAGTTCTTC
clone size: few; J gene: TRBJ2-1; D gene: NA; V gene: TRBV3-1; CDR3 protein: CASSQDNGDREQFF; CDR3 DNA: TGTGCCAGCAGCCAAGATAACGGAGACAGGGAGCAGTTCTTC
clone size: NA; J gene: TRBJ2-1; D gene: NA; V gene: TRBV12-3/TRBV12-4; CDR3 protein: CASRSGTENEQFF; CDR3 DNA: TGTGCCAGCAGGTCCGGGACGGAAAATGAGCAGTTCTTC
clone size: few; J gene: TRBJ2-5; D gene: NA; V gene: TRBV6-1; CDR3 protein: CASRDGPWVQETQYF; CDR3 DNA: TGTGCCAGCCGGGACGGCCCATGGGTTCAAGAGACCCAGTACTTC
clone size: few; J gene: TRBJ2-1; D gene: TRBD1; V gene: TRBV11-1; CDR3 protein: CASSLAQGTYNEQFF; CDR3 DNA: TGTGCCAGCAGCTTAGCACAGGGGACCTACAATGAGCAGTTCTTC
clone size: NA; J gene: TRBJ2-7; D gene: NA; V gene: TRBV6-2/TRBV6-3; CDR3 protein: CASSVREYEQYF; CDR3 DNA: TGTGCCAGCAGCGTCAGGGAATACGAGCAGTACTTC
clone size: NA; J gene: TRBJ2-7; D gene: NA; V gene: TRBV20-1; CDR3 protein: CSAPVSPYSYEQYF; CDR3 DNA: TGCAGTGCCCCCGTCTCGCCGTACTCCTACGAGCAGTACTTC
clone size: NA; J gene: TRBJ1-4; D gene: NA; V gene: TRBV5-1; CDR3 protein: CASSMGGDILPSELFF; CDR3 DNA: TGCGCCAGCAGCATGGGTGGGGACATCCTCCCCTCGGAACTGTTTTTT
clone size: NA; J gene: TRBJ1-2; D gene: NA; V gene: TRBV4-1; CDR3 protein: CASSQVWPRKPTNYGYTF; CDR3 DNA: TGCGCCAGCAGCCAAGTTTGGCCCAGGAAGCCAACTAACTATGGCTACACCTTC
clone size: many; J gene: TRBJ2-1; D gene: NA; V gene: TRBV4-2; CDR3 protein: CASSNGPENEQFF; CDR3 DNA: TGTGCCAGCAGCAATGGACCCGAGAATGAGCAGTTCTTC
clone size: NA; J gene: TRBJ1-1; D gene: TRBD1; V gene: TRBV2; CDR3 protein: CASMYRGSTEAFF; CDR3 DNA: TGTGCCAGCATGTACAGGGGGAGCACTGAAGCTTTCTTT
clone size: NA; J gene: TRBJ2-5; D gene: TRBD2; V gene: TRBV28; CDR3 protein: CASSSPGLESETQYF; CDR3 DNA: TGTGCCAGCAGTTCTCCGGGACTAGAGTCGGAGACCCAGTACTTC
clone size: few; J gene: TRBJ2-1; D gene: TRBD2; V gene: TRBV12-3/TRBV12-4; CDR3 protein: CASSLDTSGGAYEQFF; CDR3 DNA: TGTGCCAGCAGTTTGGATACTAGCGGGGGGGCATATGAGCAGTTCTTC